The text below deals with one TCR beta chain. What it binds is unknown. This record comes from a study of OX40 agonist ivuxolimab in advanced cancers. General study results and limits: On average, a greater number of expanded clones characterised CD8+ T cells relative to CD4+.

The germline CDR1 and CDR2 sequences are SGHAT and FQNNGV. The junction had 14 bases not matched to a gene; V was cut back by 5 bases and J by 12 bases. The CDR3 totals 15 residues. Assay: immunoSEQ multiplex PCR; the TCRdb copy retains only in-frame clones and omits some. The sample shows tens of thousands of clones, 80% to 90% of them seen only once. This chain connects TRBV11-2 to TRBJ2-4; 9 nucleotides match TRBD1. The sample was CD4+ or CD8+ T cells sorted from blood, taken in a trial of the OX40 agonist ivuxolimab. This TCR was recovered from an adult with an advanced solid tumor such as melanoma, head and neck, liver or kidney cancer. In DNA, the CDR3 is TGTGCCAGCAGCCACGCCCGGGACAGGGCTTTCGGTCAGTACTTC. It translates to CASSHARDRAFGQYF.